These T cell receptor beta chains were read from a single sample in a study of T cell changes during pregnancy in multiple sclerosis. The repertoire was sequenced with immunoSEQ multiplex PCR; TCRdb's copy has only in-frame clones and lacks some. The repertoire has around 33,000 clones, around nine tenths of them found once; the top ten carry approximately 3.3%. The specimen comprised CD8+ T cells from peripheral blood mononuclear cells, sampled in the third trimester of pregnancy. The source is a female donor with multiple sclerosis, enrolled in a pregnancy study. Each CDR3 is given with its conserved first and last residue. D genes are given only for firm matches. Size is stated for part of the rows, as once, few or many counts, or as a class when the clone is expanded.

j_gene | abundance | d_gene | v_gene | CDR3aa | CDR3nt
TRBJ2-5 | . | . | TRBV19 | CASSNFRQALQETQYF | TGTGCCAGTAGTAATTTCAGGCAGGCGCTTCAAGAGACCCAGTACTTC
TRBJ1-2 | . | . | TRBV25-1 | CASSDPRGAGADGYTF | TGTGCCAGCAGTGACCCTAGAGGGGCGGGGGCGGATGGCTACACCTTC
TRBJ2-2 | . | TRBD2 | TRBV6-6 | CASSSTLAGVTGELFF | TGTGCCAGCAGTTCGACCCTAGCGGGGGTCACCGGGGAGCTGTTTTTT
TRBJ2-1 | . | . | TRBV5-1 | CASSLADEQFF | TGCGCCAGCAGCTTGGCCGATGAGCAGTTCTTC
TRBJ1-6 | once | . | TRBV19 | CASTSQGRPSSYNSPLHF | TGTGCCAGCACATCACAGGGCCGACCCAGCTCCTATAATTCACCCCTCCACTTT
TRBJ2-5 | . | . | TRBV11-3 | CASSTTKDQEETQYF | TGTGCCAGCAGCACGACGAAAGACCAGGAAGAGACCCAGTACTTC
TRBJ1-5 | . | . | TRBV2 | CASNGQTEGNQPQHF | TGTGCCAGCAATGGACAGACGGAGGGCAATCAGCCCCAGCATTTT
TRBJ2-5 | . | . | TRBV10-3 | CATRHRVQETQYF | TGTGCCACGAGGCACAGGGTCCAAGAGACCCAGTACTTC
TRBJ2-7 | . | TRBD2 | TRBV7-8 | CASSLEPGGYEQYF | TGTGCCAGCAGCTTAGAACCGGGGGGCTACGAGCAGTACTTC
TRBJ2-1 | . | . | TRBV13 | CASSLWASDLYNEQFF | TGTGCCAGCAGCTTATGGGCTAGCGACCTCTACAATGAGCAGTTCTTC
TRBJ2-1 | . | . | TRBV7-9 | CASSEGGNEQFF | TGTGCCAGCAGCGAAGGAGGGAATGAGCAGTTCTTC
TRBJ2-5 | . | TRBD2 | TRBV4-3 | CASSQVVGGGAETQYF | TGCGCCAGCAGCCAAGTCGTGGGGGGGGGTGCTGAGACCCAGTACTTC
TRBJ1-2 | few | TRBD1 | TRBV27 | CASQQGLGYGYTF | TGTGCCAGCCAACAGGGGTTGGGCTATGGCTACACCTTC
TRBJ2-7 | . | . | TRBV6-5 | CASALGAAYEQYF | TGTGCCAGTGCCTTGGGGGCGGCTTACGAGCAGTACTTC
TRBJ1-2 | . | . | TRBV2 | CANLKTANYGYTF | TGTGCCAACTTGAAGACAGCTAACTATGGCTACACCTTC
TRBJ2-3 | . | TRBD2 | TRBV6-4 | CASSPTSGGADTQYF | TGTGCCAGCAGCCCGACTAGCGGGGGGGCCGATACGCAGTATTTT
TRBJ1-3 | . | . | TRBV6-5 | CASSQNSGNTIYF | TGTGCCAGCAGTCAGAACTCTGGAAACACCATATATTTT
TRBJ2-7 | . | TRBD1 | TRBV15 | CATAAADREAYEQYF | TGTGCCACCGCCGCGGCGGACAGGGAAGCCTACGAGCAGTACTTC
TRBJ2-7 | . | TRBD2 | TRBV6-5 | CASSVLAEGYEQYF | TGTGCCAGCAGTGTACTAGCGGAGGGCTACGAGCAGTACTTC
TRBJ2-5 | . | TRBD2 | TRBV19 | CASTRGGGGAETQYF | TGTGCCAGTACACGAGGAGGCGGGGGGGCGGAGACCCAGTACTTC
TRBJ1-2 | . | TRBD1 | TRBV9 | CASSVGGDREWDGYTF | TGTGCCAGCAGCGTAGGGGGGGACAGGGAGTGGGATGGCTACACCTTC
TRBJ1-3 | . | TRBD1 | TRBV9 | CASSVEGPQGEGNTIYF | TGTGCCAGCAGCGTTGAGGGTCCACAGGGGGAAGGAAACACCATATATTTT
TRBJ2-3 | . | . | TRBV2 | CASSGGLLSTDTQYF | TGTGCCAGCAGTGGGGGACTTCTTTCCACAGATACGCAGTATTTT
TRBJ2-1 | . | . | TRBV15 | CATSRDPSSYNEQFF | TGTGCCACCAGCAGAGACCCTAGCTCCTACAATGAGCAGTTCTTC
TRBJ2-1 | medium-sized | TRBD2 | TRBV6-4 | CASSPGTSGGADEQFF | TGTGCCAGCAGCCCCGGGACTAGCGGGGGGGCGGATGAGCAGTTCTTC
TRBJ1-1 | few | . | TRBV9 | CASSPPSAAGGAFF | TGTGCCAGCAGCCCCCCCAGCGCAGCCGGTGGAGCTTTCTTT
TRBJ2-5 | . | . | TRBV7-7 | CASSLGAGVQETQYF | TGTGCTAGCAGCCTGGGAGCGGGTGTGCAAGAGACCCAGTACTTC
TRBJ2-1 | . | . | TRBV6-6 | CASRPALTGPYNEQFF | TGTGCCAGCAGACCCGCCCTGACAGGCCCCTACAATGAGCAGTTCTTC
TRBJ2-7 | . | TRBD2 | TRBV9 | CASSVQGTRGEEQYF | TGTGCCAGCAGCGTACAGGGGACGCGGGGGGAGGAGCAGTACTTC
TRBJ2-7 | . | . | TRBV9 | CASSPEGVGSYEQYF | TGTGCCAGCAGCCCCGAGGGAGTGGGGAGCTACGAGCAGTACTTC
TRBJ2-1 | . | TRBD2 | TRBV2 | CASSDPPRGGIRDEQFF | TGTGCCAGCAGTGATCCCCCGCGGGGGGGCATTAGGGATGAGCAGTTCTTC